The 2 T cell receptor beta chains reported below all come from one sample, sequenced in a study of T-cell memory formation after mild COVID-19. TCRdb passed the 5' RACE reads through MiXCR, listing each CDR3 protein once. Among over 350,000 distinct CDR3 sequences, 20% to 25% were seen once, and the ten largest hold 8.8%. Sequencing was carried out using PBMCs or a T cell subset sorted from them (not recorded which). The receptors shown here come from an adult woman who had mild COVID-19 (a few samples of this study predate the infection). Cell type and time point are not known.

This clonotype was detected only a few times. The V gene is TRBV7-9, the J gene TRBJ2-7, with TRBD1 identical over 10 bases. The V gene end was trimmed by 3 bases and the J gene end by 7 bases; junction bases not matched to a gene: 6. Germline CDR1 is SEHNR and CDR2 is FQNEAQ (reference sequence). The CDR3 loop spans 14 amino acids. The CDR3: CASSLTGGQGEQYF. As DNA, the CDR3 is TGTGCCAGCAGCTTGACAGGGGGCCAGGGTGAGCAGTACTTC.

This chain joins TRBV5-1 and TRBJ1-1; D may be TRBD1 (5 bases). The V end lost 6 bases, the J end lost 6 bases, and 30 bases lay between the germline ends. Germline V lookup: CDR1 SGHRS, CDR2 YFSETQ. The CDR3 covers 18 residues. The CDR3 DNA is TGCGCCAGCACCCCAAATAAACGTCCCTCAGGGTCTGAGGCTGAAGCTTTCTTT. It is translated as CASTPNKRPSGSEAEAFF. Using reference TRBV5-1 and TRBJ1-1 for the parts outside the CDR3, the full variable domain is KAGVTQTPRYLIKTRGQQVTLSCSPISGHRSVSWYQQTPGQGLQFLFEYFSETQRNKGNFPGRFSGRQFSNSRSEMNVSTLELGDSALYLCASTPNKRPSGSEAEAFFGQGTRLTVV.